This TCR beta chain is drawn from a study of cytomegalovirus exposure and HLA in healthy donors (dated by TCRdb to about 2017). In the study overall: An earlier analysis of 587 of the donors reported about 300 Gb of sequence data and 90 million to 120 million unique TCR beta sequences obtained from roughly 180 million T cells. An early release that covered fewer than 800 HLA-typed donors contained about 300 gigabases of sequencing data and around 85 million unique TCR sequences. Of the 398 genotyped donors, approximately 80% fell in the genetic ancestry cluster associated with self-reported Caucasian donors. The study aimed to test whether signatures of past pathogen exposure could be identified by cataloging public T cell receptors. The study profiled the T cell repertoires of 500 to 800 subjects by immunosequencing and related them to cytomegalovirus serostatus. Besides the first cohort of hundreds of subjects, a separate validation cohort made up of roughly 120 different subjects was used. High-throughput TCR immunosequencing, statistical association of individual TCRs with disease status, and machine learning were combined to predict cytomegalovirus infection status. In a later analysis, previously published TCR beta repertoires from 600 to 850 donors were re-analyzed and high-resolution HLA genotyping was added so that TCR occurrence patterns could be studied. In the later analysis, no new phenotypic data were used to find candidate immune exposures; instead, reliance was placed on TCR beta sequences and their occurrence across donors. An earlier analysis of approximately 640 of the donors applied high-throughput TCR beta sequencing to assess whether each TCR beta V gene segment acted as functional or pseudogenic. Alongside the repertoire data, information on donor age, sex, ethnicity and CMV serostatus was compiled. In a later genetic analysis, genome-wide SNP genotypes for about three fifths of the roughly 670 donors were used, and that subset was treated as a discovery cohort. Every repertoire in the discovery cohort had been generated on one and the same sequencing platform. Both class I and class II loci were covered by HLA typing, at four-digit resolution. The number of donors typed differed by locus, with about 629-630 for A, B, C, DRB1 and DQB1, roughly 520 for DQA1, approximately 570 for DPA1, and over 400 for DPB1. Because of strong linkage in the cohort, 5 or 6 DR-DQ haplotypes were treated as single units for association and clustering. Across some 400 genotyped donors of the cohort, an average of roughly 230,000 unique TCR beta nucleotide sequences per donor were sequenced, and 15% to 20% of those sequences were non-productive.

About this clone itself: No cognate antigen has been identified for it.

Overall results and qualifications from the work: Roughly uniform sequencing depth across donors was assumed in presence/absence analyses, although this assumption may not hold. A cluster of highly shared sequence variants was judged likely to be a technical artifact of the sequencing pipeline. The authors suggested that the approach could potentially be extended to other disease states and immunological phenotypes. A few of the identified cytomegalovirus-associated TCR beta chains were confirmed in vitro to be specific for cytomegalovirus antigens. In this cohort, only TCR beta chains were sequenced, and detectable features were limited by the absence of alpha or paired-chain data. Because HLA typing was missing for some donors at each locus, association tests included only the typed subset. A further reported finding was that TCR beta sequences accurately predicted the HLA-A and HLA-B alleles for most subjects in the first cohort. Strong co-occurrence of HLA alleles, especially DR and DQ, made assigning TCR associations to individual alleles difficult. A later analysis found that TCR association rates varied across HLA loci, with DRB1 alleles showing the most associated TCRs and HLA-C alleles the fewest. At a false discovery rate of 0.05, a later analysis linked approximately 18,000 TCR beta sequences to specific HLA alleles. In a later analysis, most CMV-associated TCR beta chains were found to appear HLA-restricted, with HLA associations seemingly driven largely by CMV exposure. While some public TCRs were present in many individuals, most TCR sequences turned up only very rarely across donors. Broadly in line with IMGT annotations, most TCR beta V segments showed up in productive rearrangements about 90% or about 30% of the time in an earlier analysis of approximately 600 of the donors. The study gave a list of 150 to 200 TCR beta chains associated with cytomegalovirus. A later analysis reported that several top co-occurrence clusters appeared linked to parvovirus B19, influenza, CMV and Epstein-Barr virus. An association between a missense DCLRE1C variant and V-gene and J-gene trimming of TCR beta chains was found in a later genetic analysis and replicated in an independent cohort. Because the 87-base-pair reads could not distinguish some IMGT-functional V segments, including TRBV6-2 and TRBV6-3, those segments were excluded. A later analysis found that HLA-associated TCR beta chains were more clonally expanded and had lower generation probabilities than equally common non-associated chains. Compared with the roughly 600-donor mean, donors in an Asian-associated ancestry cluster had fewer N-insertions in productive TCRs, according to a later genetic analysis. Immune exposure information for the cohort was limited to CMV serostatus. The earlier analysis of about 600 of the donors excluded around 17 rarely observed V segments, including chromosome 9 orphons, because counts were too low. The classifier was reported to diagnose cytomegalovirus status with high specificity and sensitivity in both the original and validation cohorts. Correlated functional status among segregating V segments might reflect linkage disequilibrium, but an unknown experimental factor could not be ruled out.

The CDR3 measures 15 amino acids from cysteine to phenylalanine. The entry retains the CDR3 DNA only, 45 bases that are in frame from base 1. V is trimmed back by 4 bases and J by 6 bases, and the junction contains 12 bases that no gene match accounts for. CDR1 WNHNN and CDR2 SYGVQD are derived from the germline V gene (reference sequence). The cohort consisted of 666 healthy bone marrow donors. At the time of sampling, all cohort members were nominally healthy, though unrecorded immune exposures were likely present. The donor tested CMV seronegative, placing the donor among the 300 to 400 seronegative members of the cohort. Every donor gave a peripheral blood sample, and the peripheral blood mononuclear cells from that sample were used for TCR beta sequencing. Genomic DNA extraction from the blood cell samples was performed with the Qiagen DNeasy Blood Extraction Kit. The library was obtained by the immunoSEQ multiplex PCR assay. For the multiplex PCR, a mixture combining 60 forward primers for TCR Vbeta segments and 13 reverse primers for TCR Jbeta segments was used. The CDR3 region of rearranged TCR beta genes was amplified from genomic DNA by a multiplex PCR assay. The amplified TCR beta libraries were sequenced on the Illumina HiSeq System as 87-base-pair reads. The study's own analysis went as follows. A later analysis tallied around 87 million unique TCR beta chains across the approximately 670 repertoires, and some 10 million of those chains were shared by two or more donors. To remove PCR and sequencing errors, raw reads were error-corrected and collapsed into unique sequences using a nearest-neighbor algorithm that merged closely related sequences. Alignment of CDR3 sequences to IMGT reference sequences was used to assign V, D and J gene segments. For a sequence to be retained, a match of at least six nucleotides to both a V gene segment and a J gene segment was required. A rearrangement was called productive if the CDR3 had no stop codons and remained in frame with V and J, and every other rearrangement was called non-productive. CDR3 was defined according to IMGT convention as the region running from the second conserved V-encoded cysteine to the conserved J-encoded phenylalanine. The earlier analysis of 550 to 650 of the donors excluded any sequence lacking an unambiguous match to a single V gene segment. An earlier analysis of several hundred of the donors called V segments functional above 56.7% productive rearrangements and segregating when the between-donor standard deviation exceeded 5%. A statistical classification framework was built for diagnosing cytomegalovirus status from the catalog of TCR beta chain sequences. In a later analysis, V and J genes were assigned by comparing TCR nucleotide sequences against IMGT/GENE-DB human TR gene sequences. The TCRdist pipeline was used in a later analysis to assign CDR3 sequences and most-parsimonious VDJ recombination scenarios. In a later analysis, each TCR beta chain was defined by its CDR3 amino acid sequence together with its V-gene family, and reads lacking a unique V-gene family were excluded. A later analysis removed 500 to 650 highly shared, low-generation-probability nucleotide sequences to deal with suspected cross-contamination and a sequencing artifact. In a later analysis, a clonal expansion index for each public chain was calculated from normalized within-repertoire ranks of inferred template counts. A later analysis computed generation probabilities with a VDJ recombination model fitted to out-of-frame rearrangements, and checked the results against IGoR. Hypergeometric tests were used in a later analysis to score TCR-TCR, TCR-HLA and TCR-CMV co-occurrence, with a repertoire-size bias correction applied to the TCR pairs. To estimate false discovery rates, a later analysis permuted the HLA or CMV assignments 20 times. In a later analysis, co-occurring TCRs were grouped using DBSCAN, with TCRdist sequence similarity added in when clustering inside HLA-allele-positive subsets. For co-occurrence clustering, repertoires with fewer than 30,000 or more than 120,000 public chains were excluded, along with 4 to 6 repertoires with anomalous nucleotide sharing. Imported from immuneACCESS, the table was reduced by TCRdb to in-frame sequences with V and J called. These copies leave out some clones; in studies compared against another copy, an unresolved V gene accounts for under half, and the cause of the remainder is not known. V and J calls and clone size are as listed in that table; D and trimming were resolved from the DNA. The table for this sample records roughly 84,000 clones. The ten biggest clones cover around 0.6% of the sample.

The V gene is TRBV10-1 and the J gene is TRBJ2-7, with 7 bases aligning to TRBD2. The receptor was derived from a man over 45 in good health and CMV-seronegative. Sequencing was done on a sample of PBMCs. The CDR3 reads as follows: CASSGVAGRTAEQYF. The nucleotides are TGCGCCAGCAGTGGGGTAGCGGGCCGTACAGCCGAGCAGTACTTC.